The 22 T cell receptor beta chains given below trace back to one sample, sequenced in a study of identical twins. TCRdb reprocessed the 5' RACE reads via MiXCR and lists one record per CDR3 protein. The repertoire includes about 530,000 distinct CDR3 sequences, 20% to 25% of them detected once, and approximately 0.5% sits in the top ten. In addition, the sample was reused for a study of yellow fever vaccine responses in identical twins.

The sequenced material came from CD4+ T cells sorted from blood. The receptors derive from a woman aged 18-30 years in good health.

This chain connects TRBV27 to TRBJ2-1; D is ambiguous. V lost 2 bases and J 5 bases, leaving 16 bases between the germline ends. The CDR3 covers 16 residues. Germline assignment: CDR1 MNHEY and CDR2 SMNVEV (reference sequence). CDR3 DNA: TGTGCCAGCAGTTTAGCTGGCGGAATCGTCCACAATGAGCAGTTCTTC. It yields the protein CASSLAGGIVHNEQFF.

V is TRBV4-2 and J is TRBJ2-7; 9 bases map to TRBD2. Trimming at V came to 0 bases and at J to 2 bases, leaving 5 bases not matched to a gene. CDR1 LGHNA and CDR2 YNFKEQ come from the germline V gene. The CDR3 has 16 amino acids. Here the CDR3 reads CASSQDASGGTYEQYF. The CDR3 DNA reads TGTGCCAGCAGCCAAGATGCAAGCGGGGGGACCTACGAGCAGTACTTC.

V gene TRBV12-3 or TRBV12-4 combines with J gene TRBJ2-1, with TRBD2 matching 11 bases. J was trimmed by 5 bases and V by 6 bases; bases with no gene match: 6. This CDR3 comprises 15 residues. The chain's CDR3 is CASRVTSGAHNEQFF. CDR3 DNA: TGTGCCAGCAGAGTGACTAGCGGGGCCCACAATGAGCAGTTCTTC.

The rearrangement links TRBV10-3 to TRBJ2-3; TRBD2 aligns across 7 bases. Looked up from germline, CDR1 is ENHRY and CDR2 is SYGVKD. This CDR3 is built from 15 residues. Unmatched junction bases numbered 8, after V lost 6 bases and J lost 2 bases. The chain's CDR3 is CAISHSGYSTDTQYF. For the CDR3, the DNA is TGTGCCATCAGCCATAGCGGGTACTCCACAGATACGCAGTATTTT.

There are a few counts of this clonotype. The gene calls are TRBV12-3 or TRBV12-4 and TRBJ2-1; 12 positions match TRBD2. The CDR3 spans 17 residues. V was clipped by 5 bases and J by 8 bases; unmatched bases: 13. This CDR3 reads CASSPLTLAGGPHEQFF. CDR3 bases: TGTGCCAGCAGTCCCCTGACTCTAGCGGGAGGGCCCCATGAGCAGTTCTTC.

Points on this clonotype: At one of its ends the junction is not consistent with the germline gene, which may arise from a read error. This sequence joins TRBV20-1 and TRBJ2-1; TRBD2 is a possible D gene (7 bases). CDR1 is DFQATT, CDR2 SNEGSKA, per germline (reference sequence). CDR3 length: 17 amino acids. The CDR3 loop is CSARGQGRDVGYNEQFF. For the CDR3, the DNA is TGCAGCGCTAGGGGCCAGGGGAGGGACGTGGGATACAATGAGCAGTTCTTC.

V usage is TRBV2 and J usage is TRBJ1-6; no reliable D call. CDR3 length: 11 residues. In germline, CDR1 is SNHLY, CDR2 FYNNEI. V was pared by 10 bases and J by 7 bases, with 8 bases between. The CDR3 is CATGPNSPLHF. CDR3 bases: TGTGCCACCGGACCGAATTCACCCCTCCACTTT.

This clonotype was observed a few times. The chain uses TRBV28 and TRBJ2-2, with D maybe TRBD1 (6 bases). This CDR3 has 16 amino acids. Trimming shortened V by 2 bases and J by 7 bases, and 17 bases separated the two germline ends. Germline-derived CDR1 and CDR2 are MDHEN and SYDVKM. CDR3 region: CASSLRQTGPIGELFF. The CDR3, as DNA: TGTGCCAGCAGTTTACGTCAAACAGGGCCCATCGGGGAGCTGTTTTTT.

In DNA, the CDR3 is TGTGCCATCTCGGGACTAGCGGGATCCTACGAGCAGTACTTC. Its translation is CAISGLAGSYEQYF. V is TRBV10-3 and J is TRBJ2-7, with 13 bases that match TRBD2. There are 14 residues in the CDR3. Germline V gives CDR1 ENHRY, CDR2 SYGVKD. V shed 8 bases and J 1 base; nucleotides not matched to a gene: 2.

The chain has TRBV20-1 and TRBJ2-3; tentatively, D is TRBD1 or TRBD2 (5 bases each). The V and J ends lost 8 bases and 4 bases respectively, with 13 bases between them. The CDR3 sequence is 12 residues long. Germline-derived CDR1 and CDR2 are DFQATT and SNEGSKA (reference sequence). The DNA of the CDR3 is TGCAGTCCTGGGACCCGATCAGATACGCAGTATTTT. This translates into CSPGTRSDTQYF.

This clonotype was observed a few times. This chain connects TRBV3-1 to TRBJ2-7, with unresolved D. V gave up 1 base and J gave up 10 bases, with 14 bases separating them. This CDR3 comprises 13 residues. The germline V gene has CDR1 LGHDT and CDR2 YNNKEL (reference sequence). CDR3 nucleotides: TGTGCCAGCAGCCAAGGGTCTGTTGCCCGACAGTACTTC. It translates to CASSQGSVARQYF.

This clonotype has more than one count but fewer than ten. The chain joins TRBV12-3 or TRBV12-4 to TRBJ2-7; possibly TRBD1 or TRBD2 for D (5 bases each). V lost 6 bases and J 3 bases, leaving 12 bases between the germline ends. The CDR3 is made up of 13 amino acids. The CDR3 loop reads CASRPSGSYEQYV. The CDR3 nucleotides are TGTGCCAGCAGACCCTCAGGGAGCTACGAGCAGTACGTC.

The CDR3 DNA is TGCAGCGTTGGACAGACGGTGAACACTGAAGCTTTCTTT. Translation: CSVGQTVNTEAFF. The genes are TRBV29-1 and TRBJ1-1; D might be TRBD1 (5 bases). In germline, CDR1 is SQVTM, CDR2 ANQGSEA. The CDR3 consists of 13 residues. V lost 4 bases and J lost 0, with 9 bases in between.

The chain employs TRBV3-1 and TRBJ2-7; 10 bases line up with TRBD1. The CDR3 consists of 15 residues. Germline V gene data show CDR1 as LGHDT and CDR2 as YNNKEL (reference sequence). Trimming removed 4 bases from V and 3 bases from J; junction bases left unmatched: 6. The CDR3 DNA reads TGTGCCAGCAGCCGGGCCGGGACAGGGGTCTACGAGCAGTACTTC. Translation gives CASSRAGTGVYEQYF.

The rearrangement uses TRBV14 and TRBJ1-4; tentatively, D is TRBD1 (5 bases). This CDR3 comprises 13 residues. Germline V gene lookup returns CDR1 SGHDN and CDR2 FVKESK. Trimming stripped 6 bases from V and 6 bases from J, with 11 bases between. DNA for the CDR3: TGTGCCAGCAGACTGACAGCCCATGAAAAACTGTTTTTT. It specifies CASRLTAHEKLFF.

The chain has TRBV12-3 or TRBV12-4 and TRBJ2-2; no reliable D call. This CDR3 is built from 13 residues. The V end lost 10 bases, the J end lost 1 base, and 10 bases lay between the germline ends. CDR3 sequence: CATHGGNTGELFF. In nucleotides, the CDR3 is TGTGCCACCCACGGCGGGAACACCGGGGAGCTGTTTTTT.

V usage is TRBV6-1 and J usage is TRBJ1-1, with a possible D match to TRBD1 (6 bases). Trimming took 7 bases from V and 0 from J, leaving 12 bases between them. Germline V lookup: CDR1 MNHNS, CDR2 SASEGT. CDR3 length equals 14 residues. The CDR3 coding sequence is TGTGCCAGCACCACAACAGGGTTGAACACTGAAGCTTTCTTT. Its protein is CASTTTGLNTEAFF.

The gene calls are TRBV7-8 and TRBJ2-2; no firm D call. The germline CDR1 and CDR2 sequences are SGHVS and FQNEAQ. The CDR3 totals 17 residues. The V end was cut by 1 base, the J end by 1 base, with 13 bases between. The CDR3 loop is CASSLVLLPGNTGELFF. As DNA, the CDR3 is TGTGCCAGCAGCTTAGTCCTTTTGCCGGGGAACACCGGGGAGCTGTTTTTT.

The chain recombines TRBV9 with TRBJ2-1; D unclear. The CDR3 contains 14 residues. Trimming cost V 4 bases and J 6 bases, with 14 bases left between them. CDR1 and CDR2 from the germline V gene are SGDLS and YYNGEE. CDR3 nucleotides: TGTGCCAGCAGCCCCGGACCTCCTGGCAATGAGCAGTTCTTC. Translating it yields CASSPGPPGNEQFF.

The chain employs TRBV6-1 and TRBJ2-3; D may be TRBD1 or TRBD2 (5 bases each). In germline, CDR1 is MNHNS, CDR2 SASEGT. The CDR3 length is 16 residues. Deletions cut 6 bases from V and 0 bases from J, with 16 bases between. The CDR3 DNA reads TGTGCCAGCAGGAGGGGTCGTGACAAAAGCACAGATACGCAGTATTTT. It is translated as CASRRGRDKSTDTQYF.

The V and J genes are TRBV3-1 and TRBJ2-5, with D possibly being TRBD2 (5 bases). Germline CDR1 reads LGHDT; CDR2 reads YNNKEL (reference sequence). The length of the CDR3 is 13 residues. The V and J ends lost 1 base and 6 bases respectively, with 9 bases between them. The CDR3 DNA reads TGTGCCAGCAGCCAAGGGTTAGCGAAGACCCAGTACTTC. This translates into CASSQGLAKTQYF.

This clonotype showed up just a few times. This chain connects TRBV24-1 to TRBJ2-5; D is perhaps TRBD2 (6 bases). This CDR3 has 17 residues. V lost 3 bases and J 1 base, leaving 17 bases between the germline ends. Germline CDR1 KGHDR, CDR2 SFDVKD. The DNA of the CDR3 is TGTGCCACCAGTGATACGGGACTCGGGGCAATCCAAGAGACCCAGTACTTC. Translated: CATSDTGLGAIQETQYF.